Listed below are T cell receptor beta chains from one sample, sequenced in a study of graft-versus-host responses after intestinal transplantation. The method was immunoSEQ multiplex PCR; TCRdb's version includes in-frame clones alone and lacks a portion of them. The data show some 39,000 clones, with nearly 95% seen just once and less than 0.25% held by the top ten. Which antigens these TCRs recognize remains unknown. The input for sequencing was unstimulated CD8+ T cells sorted from spleen or lymph node cells, taken before transplant. The receptors derive from a human donor who was the organ donor for an intestinal transplant. Each CDR3 is given with its conserved first and last residue. The D gene is left open where the match is weak. Where a row states a size, it is once, few, many or the class of an expanded clone; other rows omit it.

J gene	V gene	D gene	clone size	CDR3 protein	CDR3 DNA
TRBJ2-2	TRBV4-3	-	-	CASSQDRAGTTGELFF	TGCGCCAGCAGCCAAGATCGGGCGGGGACCACCGGGGAGCTGTTTTTT
TRBJ2-7	TRBV11-2	-	-	CASSSGPVLGPYEQYF	TGTGCCAGCAGCTCGGGGCCAGTTTTAGGACCCTACGAGCAGTACTTC
TRBJ2-7	TRBV28	TRBD2	-	CATLGAGGSYEQYF	TGTGCCACCCTAGGGGCGGGGGGCTCCTACGAGCAGTACTTC
TRBJ2-3	TRBV9	TRBD1	once	CASHYSPGQPTDTQYF	TGTGCCAGCCACTATTCTCCGGGACAGCCCACAGATACGCAGTATTTT
TRBJ2-3	TRBV6-5	-	-	CASSYFPTGSTDTQYF	TGTGCCAGCAGTTATTTCCCGACAGGATCCACAGATACGCAGTATTTT
TRBJ2-3	TRBV4-3	TRBD2	-	CASSQARGGGDTQYF	TGCGCCAGCAGCCAAGCGCGGGGGGGCGGGGATACGCAGTATTTT
TRBJ1-1	TRBV25-1	-	-	CASSDWGGKDTEAFF	TGTGCCAGCAGTGACTGGGGTGGCAAAGACACTGAAGCTTTCTTT
TRBJ2-7	TRBV5-4	TRBD2	-	CASSFAGGTYEQYF	TGTGCCAGCAGCTTCGCGGGGGGAACCTACGAGCAGTACTTC
TRBJ2-7	TRBV4-3	-	-	CASSQENRPSYEQYF	TGCGCCAGCAGCCAAGAGAACAGGCCCTCCTACGAGCAGTACTTC
TRBJ1-2	TRBV7-9	-	few	CASSPGPPPYGYTF	TGTGCCAGCAGCCCAGGACCTCCCCCTTATGGCTACACCTTC
TRBJ1-1	TRBV25-1	-	-	CASSVSQGGNTEAFF	TGTGCCAGCAGTGTCTCACAGGGCGGGAACACTGAAGCTTTCTTT
TRBJ2-5	TRBV12-5	-	-	CASGLPSGTVQETQYF	TGTGCTAGTGGTTTGCCATCCGGGACGGTACAAGAGACCCAGTACTTC
TRBJ1-6	TRBV7-9	-	-	CASSLPGLGSPLHF	TGTGCCAGCAGCTTACCAGGGCTTGGGTCACCCCTCCACTTT
TRBJ2-7	TRBV19	-	-	CASSIIFGYEQYF	TGTGCCAGTAGTATAATATTCGGCTACGAGCAGTACTTC
TRBJ2-1	TRBV5-1	TRBD2	-	CASSAGTSGGNEQFF	TGCGCCAGCAGCGCCGGGACTAGCGGGGGCAATGAGCAGTTCTTC
TRBJ2-5	TRBV11-3	TRBD1	-	CASSLYDRGMETQYF	TGTGCCAGCAGCTTATACGACAGGGGAATGGAGACCCAGTACTTC
TRBJ1-1	TRBV27	-	-	CASSLSRGAVEAFF	TGTGCCAGCAGTTTATCGCGGGGGGCGGTTGAAGCTTTCTTT
TRBJ2-1	TRBV4-1	TRBD2	-	CASSQASGGVKFF	TGCGCCAGCAGCCAAGCTAGCGGGGGGGTAAAGTTCTTC
TRBJ1-5	TRBV7-2	TRBD1	-	CASSVPRGPNQPQHF	TGTGCCAGCAGCGTCCCCAGGGGGCCCAATCAGCCCCAGCATTTT
TRBJ1-4	TRBV4-3	-	-	CASSQDGREDEKLFF	TGCGCCAGCAGCCAAGATGGCAGGGAAGATGAAAAACTGTTTTTT
TRBJ2-3	TRBV5-6	-	-	CASSKPSYADTQYF	TGTGCCAGCAGCAAGCCATCATACGCAGATACGCAGTATTTT
TRBJ2-3	TRBV10-3	-	-	CAISESSTDTQYF	TGTGCCATCAGTGAGTCTAGCACAGATACGCAGTATTTT
TRBJ1-2	TRBV19	TRBD1	-	CASSFPGGGDYGYTF	TGTGCCAGTAGTTTCCCAGGGGGCGGAGACTATGGCTACACCTTC
TRBJ2-2	TRBV7-6	-	-	CASGQNTGELFF	TGTGCCAGCGGGCAGAACACCGGGGAGCTGTTTTTT